Each of the 32 T cell receptor beta chains below was sequenced from the same sample in a study of Ad26.COV2.S vaccination and SARS-CoV-2 variants. The treatment is: about 20 received Ad26.COV2.S at low or high dose, single or two shots; roughly five received placebo; per-sample allocation not given. All samples were drawn on day 63, counting from the first vaccine or placebo injection. Clones were sequenced by immunoSEQ multiplex PCR, and TCRdb holds only the in-frame ones, with some missing. The sample has a few hundred thousand clones; 88% are singletons. Source: peripheral blood, taken in a trial of Ad26.COV2.S vaccine versus placebo. The receptor source for this set is a person aged 18-65 years who received the Ad26.COV2.S COVID-19 vaccine or a placebo.

This clone was detected only a few times. J is TRBJ2-7 and V is TRBV11-1, with D unclear. Deletions cut 1 base from V and 6 bases from J, with 4 bases between. Per the germline V gene, CDR1 is SGHAT and CDR2 is FQDESV (reference sequence). The CDR3 runs 11 residues. Here the CDR3 reads CASSLVREQYF. CDR3 in DNA: TGTGCCAGCAGCTTAGTTCGCGAGCAGTACTTC.

This chain connects TRBV21-1 to TRBJ2-2. TRBV21-1 is an annotated pseudogene. CDR3 length: 16 residues. DNA for the CDR3: TGTGCCAGCAGCAAAAGGTGGGACGGAAACACCGGGGAGCTGTTTTTT. Protein product: CASSKRWDGNTGELFF.

In this sample, this clone turned up once. This rearrangement joins TRBV2 to TRBJ1-1; perhaps TRBD1 as D (5 bases). Trimming removed 11 bases at V and 5 bases at J, with 12 bases between. Germline V gene lookup returns CDR1 SNHLY and CDR2 FYNNEI. CDR3 length: 11 residues. The CDR3 bases are TGTGCCGCCCAAGGGGAGACTGAAGCTTTCTTT. It codes for CAAQGETEAFF.

The rearrangement joins TRBV27 to TRBJ1-5, with 7 bases identical to TRBD1. In germline, CDR1 is MNHEY, CDR2 SMNVEV (reference sequence). The CDR3 is 17 amino acids. The junction had 10 bases not matched to a gene; V was cut back by 5 bases and J by 0 bases. CDR3 coding DNA: TGTGCCAGCAGTCCTACCCGACAGGGACGTAGCAATCAGCCCCAGCATTTT. Residues: CASSPTRQGRSNQPQHF.

The rearrangement joins TRBV4-1 to TRBJ2-6, with D maybe TRBD1 (8 bases). This CDR3 is built from 20 residues. Germline CDR1 is MGHRA and CDR2 is YSYEKL. V lost 4 bases and J lost 0, with 22 bases in between. CDR3 sequence (DNA): TGCGCCAGCAGCCTATTTTGGGGAACAGGGGGGGTCTCTGGGGCCAACGTCCTGACTTTC. It codes for CASSLFWGTGGVSGANVLTF.

J is TRBJ1-1 and V is TRBV5-4; no definite D call. Between the trimmed V and J ends, which lost 5 bases and 1 base, there was a span of 9 bases. Germline CDR1 is SGHNT and CDR2 is YYREEE (reference sequence). The CDR3 covers 13 residues. This CDR3 reads CASRSVPNTEAFF. The DNA of the CDR3 is TGTGCCAGCAGATCCGTACCGAACACTGAAGCTTTCTTT.

The chain uses TRBV7-3 and TRBJ2-2; D gene uncertain. With 4 bases removed from V and 4 bases from J, the gap between germline ends came to 4 bases. The germline gives CDR1 SGHTA, CDR2 FQGTGA. The CDR3 sequence is 12 residues long. DNA for the CDR3: TGTGCCAGCAGCTCATCCACCGGGGAGCTGTTTTTT. Translation gives CASSSSTGELFF.

V is TRBV29-1 and J is TRBJ2-3; D call uncertain. Trimming removed 2 bases from V and 6 bases from J, with 9 bases in between. CDR1 SQVTM and CDR2 ANQGSEA come from the germline V gene. This CDR3 has 12 residues. CDR3 loop: CSVEQTADTQYF. The DNA for the CDR3 is TGCAGCGTTGAACAGACTGCGGATACGCAGTATTTT.

The chain recombines TRBV6-2 or TRBV6-3 with TRBJ2-3; 10 nucleotides match TRBD1. There are 16 residues in the CDR3. Trimming removed 6 bases from V and 2 bases from J; junction bases left unmatched: 8. Per germline, CDR1 MNHEY and CDR2 SVGEGT. The CDR3 region is CASSPTGTGVTDTQYF. As DNA, the CDR3 is TGTGCCAGCAGCCCTACCGGGACAGGGGTCACAGATACGCAGTATTTT.

The CDR3 sequence is CASSVVPSNTEAFF. The DNA of the CDR3 is TGTGCCAGCAGCGTAGTCCCCTCGAACACTGAAGCTTTCTTT. V is TRBV9 and J is TRBJ1-1; no firm D call. Trimming removed 0 bases at V and 1 base at J, with 7 bases between. The germline V gene encodes CDR1 SGDLS and CDR2 YYNGEE. This CDR3 region has 14 residues.

The J gene is TRBJ2-2, the V gene TRBV7-6; TRBD1 agrees at 9 bases. With 4 bases clipped from V and 3 bases from J, the junction kept 6 bases outside the gene matches. Looked up from germline, CDR1 is SGHVS and CDR2 is FNYEAQ. This CDR3 region has 16 residues. The CDR3 spells CASSSRTGADTGELFF. In nucleotides, the CDR3 is TGTGCCAGCAGCTCCCGGACAGGGGCGGACACCGGGGAGCTGTTTTTT.

This clone turned up a few times. The gene calls are TRBV10-2 and TRBJ1-6, with 10 nucleotides matching TRBD1. The CDR3 sequence is 14 residues long. V trimming: 2 bases; J trimming: 10 bases; junction bases outside the gene matches: 2. Germline V gene sequence: CDR1 WSHSY, CDR2 SAAADI. Here the CDR3 DNA reads TGCGCCAGCAGTGAGCGGGACAGGGGATCACCCCTCCACTTT. Protein: CASSERDRGSPLHF.

This chain uses TRBV28 with TRBJ1-2; D not resolved. Germline CDR1 MDHEN, CDR2 SYDVKM. The CDR3 sequence is 13 residues long. Deletions cut 6 bases from V and 6 bases from J, with 14 bases between. The CDR3: CASRGRQQHGYTF. CDR3 sequence (DNA): TGTGCCAGCAGGGGAAGGCAGCAGCATGGCTACACCTTC.

The chain recombines TRBV7-2 with TRBJ1-2; no definite D call. The germline gives CDR1 SGHTA, CDR2 FQGNSA. This CDR3 contains 19 residues. Trimming took off 2 bases at V and 4 bases at J, with 26 bases between the two ends. The CDR3: CASSLSFWPASSSVYGYTF. As DNA, the CDR3 is TGTGCCAGCAGCTTAAGCTTTTGGCCTGCCTCCTCCTCCGTCTATGGCTACACCTTC.

The gene calls are TRBV11-1 and TRBJ2-5, with 9 bases lining up with TRBD1. Trimming removed 5 bases from V and 5 bases from J; junction bases left unmatched: 9. CDR3 length: 15 residues. Germline V gene sequence: CDR1 SGHAT, CDR2 FQDESV (reference sequence). CDR3: CASSTDRGTRETQYF. The CDR3 coding sequence is TGTGCCAGCAGCACGGACAGGGGAACTAGGGAGACCCAGTACTTC.

This clone was seen a handful of times. V usage is TRBV21-1 and J usage is TRBJ1-2. TRBV21-1 is reported as a pseudogene. The CDR3 runs to 18 residues. The CDR3 DNA reads TGTGCCAGCAGGAATATAAGGAAAAGGGTTCTCCGTAACTATGGCTACACCTTC. The encoded protein is CASRNIRKRVLRNYGYTF.

This chain connects TRBV5-4 to TRBJ2-1, with 7 bases aligning to TRBD2. The J segment lost 8 bases and the V segment lost 4 bases, leaving 12 bases of the junction unmatched. CDR3 size: 15 residues. Germline CDR1 SGHNT, CDR2 YYREEE (reference sequence). CDR3 bases: TGTGCCAGCAGCCTCACGGGGGGAAGGGGCGATGAGCAGTTCTTC. Encoded protein: CASSLTGGRGDEQFF.

The rearrangement uses TRBV24-1 and TRBJ1-3; D gene unclear. V lost 10 bases and J 4 bases, leaving 16 bases between the germline ends. Germline V gene data show CDR1 as KGHDR and CDR2 as SFDVKD. This CDR3 has 14 residues. The DNA of the CDR3 is TGTGCCACAGAAGTAGGTTGCTTCGGAAACACCATATATTTT. It translates to CATEVGCFGNTIYF.

The rearrangement uses TRBV18 and TRBJ2-3; tentatively, D is TRBD1 (5 bases). The CDR3 consists of 14 residues. CDR1 is KGHSH, CDR2 LQKENI, per germline. V lost 6 bases to trimming and J lost 0 bases, with 10 bases between them. CDR3 DNA sequence: TGTGCCAGCTCTCCCTGGGGCAGCACAGATACGCAGTATTTT. Protein product: CASSPWGSTDTQYF.

This clone has a single count. This chain joins TRBV7-2 and TRBJ1-3; D not certain. The CDR3 length is 17 residues. Germline loops: CDR1 SGHTA, CDR2 FQGNSA. Trimming removed 5 bases from V and 0 bases from J, with 17 bases in between. CDR3 protein: CASSGAGAANSGNTIYF. The CDR3 nucleotides are TGTGCCAGCAGCGGTGCAGGCGCAGCCAACTCTGGAAACACCATATATTTT.

The CDR3, as DNA: TGTGCCAGCAGTGCTCCAGACCGCACAGATACGCAGTATTTT. This codes for CASSAPDRTDTQYF. The V call is TRBV6-4, the J call TRBJ2-3; D remains ambiguous. The length of the CDR3 is 14 residues. The V end lost 4 bases, the J end lost 1 base, and 9 bases lay between the germline ends. Germline values: CDR1 MRHNA, CDR2 SNTAGT.

This clone was observed many times. Other DNA sequences within the sample encode an identical CDR3. This sequence joins TRBV4-3 and TRBJ1-1; D call uncertain. Germline values: CDR1 LGHNA, CDR2 YSLEER. The CDR3 length is 13 residues. Trimming took off 1 base at V and 1 base at J, with 4 bases between the two ends. This CDR3 reads CASSQGRNTEAFF. The CDR3 DNA reads TGCGCCAGCAGCCAAGGCAGGAACACTGAAGCTTTCTTT.

The V gene is TRBV5-1, the J gene TRBJ1-5, with D perhaps matching TRBD1 (6 bases). The CDR3 sequence is 14 residues long. CDR1 and CDR2 from the germline V gene are SGHRS and YFSETQ. V was shortened by 5 bases and J by 6 bases, with 15 bases between the two germline ends. CDR3 in amino acids: CASSIGGFGQPQHF. In DNA form, the CDR3 reads TGCGCCAGCAGTATAGGGGGATTCGGTCAGCCCCAGCATTTT.

Concerning this clone: Other nucleotide sequences from this sample produce the same CDR3. The chain joins TRBV9 to TRBJ2-3, with D unclear. Trimming stripped 0 bases from V and 1 base from J, with 6 bases between. This CDR3 region has 14 residues. The V gene's germline CDR1 is SGDLS and CDR2 YYNGEE. This CDR3 reads CASSVGVGTDTQYF. The CDR3 DNA reads TGTGCCAGCAGCGTAGGGGTAGGCACAGATACGCAGTATTTT. Looking up the rest from reference TRBV9 and TRBJ2-3 gives the full variable domain: DSGVTQTPKHLITATGQRVTLRCSPRSGDLSVYWYQQSLDQGLQFLIQYYNGEERAKGNILERFSAQQFPDLHSELNLSSLELGDSALYFCASSVGVGTDTQYFGPGTRLTVL.

This sequence joins TRBV6-5 and TRBJ2-7; 7 nucleotides agree with TRBD1. CDR3 length: 13 amino acids. Trimming removed 9 bases from V and 7 bases from J; junction bases left unmatched: 12. Germline CDR1 is MNHEY and CDR2 is SVGAGI. CDR3 sequence: CASKPGQIGEQYF. The CDR3 DNA reads as TGTGCCAGTAAACCGGGACAGATCGGTGAGCAGTACTTC.

The chain couples TRBV2 to TRBJ1-5, with a possible D match to TRBD1 (6 bases). The CDR3 spans 15 residues. V was shortened by 1 base and J by 5 bases, with 12 bases between the two germline ends. Germline loops: CDR1 SNHLY, CDR2 FYNNEI. The CDR3 reads CASSEVAGVHQPQHF. The CDR3 DNA sequence: TGTGCCAGCAGTGAAGTGGCAGGGGTGCATCAGCCCCAGCATTTT.

The gene calls are TRBV10-3 and TRBJ2-7; 8 bases match TRBD1. V dropped 2 bases and J dropped 7; count of bases not matched to a gene: 4. Germline V gene sequence: CDR1 ENHRY, CDR2 SYGVKD. There are 13 residues in the CDR3. CDR3 sequence (DNA): TGTGCCATCAGTGAGGGACAGGGTTGGGAGCAGTACTTC. Protein sequence: CAISEGQGWEQYF.

The genes are TRBV7-3 and TRBJ2-3; tentative D call: TRBD1 (7 bases). V was pared by 4 bases and J by 0 bases, with 8 bases between. Per germline, CDR1 SGHTA and CDR2 FQGTGA. The CDR3 sequence is 14 residues long. CDR3 DNA: TGTGCCAGCAGCTCAGGGGGGAGCACAGATACGCAGTATTTT. Residues: CASSSGGSTDTQYF.

The chain employs TRBV7-6 and TRBJ1-5; 8 nucleotides align to TRBD1. The CDR3 consists of 15 residues. V dropped 2 bases and J dropped 9; count of bases not matched to a gene: 9. CDR1 and CDR2 (germline): SGHVS, FNYEAQ. The CDR3 sequence is CASSLSSGGGRPQHF. CDR3 in DNA: TGTGCCAGCAGCTTATCATCAGGGGGCGGGAGGCCCCAGCATTTT.

This clone has just one count. This sample includes further DNA sequences coding for the same CDR3. The genes are TRBV20-1 and TRBJ2-2, with D unresolved. Germline lookup yields CDR1 DFQATT and CDR2 SNEGSKA (reference sequence). CDR3 size: 11 residues. V lost 2 bases to trimming and J lost 6 bases, with 4 bases between them. DNA for the CDR3: TGCAGTGCTAGAACTCCCGGGGAGCTGTTTTTT. It codes for CSARTPGELFF.

This clone was detected a few times. The rearrangement links TRBV7-2 to TRBJ1-3; the D gene is possibly TRBD1 (5 bases). Trimming stripped 1 base from V and 1 base from J, with 11 bases between. Germline CDR1 and CDR2: SGHTA and FQGNSA. The CDR3 is 16 amino acids. CDR3 coding DNA: TGTGCCAGCAGCTTAGAGGGGAGAGGTTCTGGAAACACCATATATTTT. It translates to CASSLEGRGSGNTIYF.

The V and J genes are TRBV12-5 and TRBJ1-2, with D perhaps TRBD1 (5 bases). CDR1 is LGHNT, CDR2 FRNRAP, per germline. The CDR3 runs 15 residues. V lost 8 bases and J lost 3, with 19 bases in between. The CDR3 region is CASPQGGSGDYGYTF. The CDR3 nucleotides are TGTGCTAGTCCTCAGGGAGGTTCGGGGGACTATGGCTACACCTTC. The full variable domain, completed using reference TRBV12-5 and TRBJ1-2, is DARVTQTPRHKVTEMGQEVTMRCQPILGHNTVFWYRQTMMQGLELLAYFRNRAPLDDSGMPKDRFSAEMPDATLATLKIQPSEPRDSAVYFCASPQGGSGDYGYTFGSGTRLTVV.